The clone carrying this T cell receptor (beta chain) was counted at least ten times. Its antigen is currently unknown. Sequencing involved patients with CD8+CD57+ cell expansion previously shown by flow cytometry. CDR1 is SGHTS, CDR2 YDEGEE, per germline. V lost 0 bases and J lost 5; bases outside the gene matches: 6. The CDR3 spans 15 residues. The data stem from a study of CD8+CD57+ T cells in acquired aplastic anemia. Whole-study results and caveats: Significant differences in CD8+ Simpson's diversity were not observed between patients and controls.

The study profiled TCR beta VDJ and CDR3 using genomic DNA as template. Each CDR3 protein gets one entry after TCRdb re-called the reads with MiXCR. The sample has some 160,000 distinct CDR3 sequences, 48% seen once; the top ten hold 25% to 40%. This sequence was found in a human donor with aplastic anemia. The J gene is TRBJ2-7, the V gene TRBV5-8, with TRBD1 matching 9 bases. The sequenced sample was sorted CD4+, CD8+, or CD8+CD57+ T cells (not recorded which) from PBMCs. The DNA for the CDR3 is TGTGCCAGCAGCTTGGGGGGGACAGGGAACCACGAGCAGTACTTC. This gives the protein CASSLGGTGNHEQYF.